The 10 T cell receptor beta chains presented below share a single source sample, sequenced in a study of tissue T cells after allogeneic stem cell transplantation. Assay: immunoSEQ multiplex PCR; the TCRdb copy retains only in-frame clones and omits some. The repertoire holds more than 45,000 clones, with nearly 75% as singletons. Source material: sorted cells pooled from one or two spleens. All receptors derive from a pool of C57BL/6 mice in good health.

On this clone itself: Genes and germline are mouse. Read coverage stops 1 residue before the CDR3 terminus; the germline J gene supplies the remainder. This chain joins TRBV29 and TRBJ2-1, with 10 bases fitting TRBD2. CDR1 MSHET and CDR2 SYDVDS come from the germline V gene. V was clipped by 2 bases and J by 6 bases; unmatched bases: 4. CDR3 size: 15 residues. The DNA read from the CDR3 is TGTGCTAGCAGTTTAAAGGACTGGGGGATTGCTGAGCAGTTC. As protein: CASSLKDWGIAEQF. The complete CDR3 sequence is CASSLKDWGIAEQFF. The full variable domain, rest sourced from reference TRBV29 and TRBJ2-1, is DMKVTQMPRYLIKRMGENVLLECGQDMSHETMYWYRQDPGLGLQLIYISYDVDSNSEGDIPKGYRVSRKKREHFSLILDSAKTNQTSVYFCASSLKDWGIAEQFFGPGTRLTVL.

Points on this clone: The genes are named according to mouse. The read gets to within 1 residue of the CDR3 end, and the germline J gene fills in the rest. This sequence joins TRBV1 and TRBJ2-2; D is unclear. Germline-derived CDR1 and CDR2 are NSQYPW and LRSPGD (reference sequence). CDR3 size: 16 residues. Trimming stripped 0 bases from V and 2 bases from J, with 10 bases between. The CDR3 loop is CTCSAEGRFNTGQLYF. CDR3 bases read: TGCACCTGCAGTGCAGAAGGCAGGTTCAACACCGGGCAGCTCTAC. Using reference TRBV1 and TRBJ2-2 for the parts outside the CDR3, the full variable domain is VTLLEQNPRWRLVPRGQAVNLRCILKNSQYPWMSWYQQDLQKQLQWLFTLRSPGDKEVKSLPGADYLATRVTDTELRLQVANMSQGRTLYCTCSAEGRFNTGQLYFGEGSKLTVL.

This clone occurred a few times. The genes and germline here are from mouse. The CDR3 end lies 1 residue beyond the end of the read and is filled in from the germline J gene. The gene calls are TRBV1 and TRBJ2-7; maybe TRBD2 (7 bases). The CDR3 length is 13 residues. Trimming left V 3 bases short and J 4 bases short, with 10 bases between. CDR1 is NSQYPW, CDR2 LRSPGD, per germline (reference sequence). The CDR3 loop reads CTCSAGGQYEQYF. CDR3 DNA (partial): TGCACCTGCAGTGCTGGGGGGCAATATGAACAGTAC.

This clone was counted a few times. Gene names and germline refer to mouse. The sequenced fragment ends 1 residue before the CDR3 boundary, so the rest is inferred from the germline J gene. This chain connects TRBV16 to TRBJ2-7; D gene unclear. CDR1 is SGHSA and CDR2 is FRNQAP in the germline V gene. The CDR3 totals 14 residues. Trimming took off 0 bases at V and 6 bases at J, with 12 bases between the two ends. The sequenced CDR3 bases are TGTGCAAGCAGCTTAGATCCCCCCCTTGGTGAACAGTAC. It translates to CASSLDPPLGEQY. The whole CDR3 sequence is CASSLDPPLGEQYF. Supplemented by reference TRBV16 and TRBJ2-7, the full variable domain reads NAGVIQTPRHKVTGKGQEATLWCEPISGHSAVFWYRQTIVQGLEFLTYFRNQAPIDDSGMPKERFSAQMPNQSHSTLKIQSTQPQDSAVYLCASSLDPPLGEQYFGPGTRLTVL.

In regard to this clone: These gene names are mouse names. The observed sequence ends 1 residue before the CDR3 terminus, with the missing tail filled in from the germline J gene. The V and J genes are TRBV4 and TRBJ2-3; D is uncertain. The V gene's germline CDR1 is LGHDT and CDR2 YNNKQL (reference sequence). The CDR3 contains 12 residues. V lost 4 bases to trimming and J lost 1 base, with 3 bases between them. The CDR3 DNA, read in part, is TGTGCCAGCAGCTCCGGTGCAGAAACGCTGTAT. Protein: CASSSGAETLY. The entire CDR3 protein reads CASSSGAETLYF. Based on the CDR3 plus reference TRBV4 and TRBJ2-3, the full variable domain is ETAVFQTPNYHVTQVGNEVSFNCKQTLGHDTMYWYKQDSKKLLKIMFSYNNKQLIVNETVPRRFSPQSSDKAHLNLRIKSVEPEDSAVYLCASSSGAETLYFGSGTRLTVL.

This clone was seen once. The gene names here belong to mouse. The read ends 1 residue early relative to the CDR3; the germline J gene fills the gap. This rearrangement joins TRBV2 to TRBJ2-5, with D possibly matching TRBD1 (5 bases). The germline V and J ends were trimmed by 4 bases and 4 bases, with 9 bases remaining between them. Looked up from germline, CDR1 is LGHNA and CDR2 is YSYQKL. CDR3 length: 13 amino acids. The CDR3 sequence: CASSRSTEDTQYF. Incomplete CDR3 DNA: TGTGCCAGCAGCCGATCGACAGAAGACACCCAGTAC.

Note on this clone: Mouse names are used for the genes. The read ends 1 residue early relative to the CDR3; the germline J gene fills the gap. The V and J genes are TRBV2 and TRBJ1-6, with 7 bases matching TRBD1. TRBJ1-6 counts as an open reading frame of uncertain function. CDR3 length equals 16 residues. CDR1 LGHNA and CDR2 YSYQKL come from the germline V gene. After removal of 1 base from V and 5 bases from J, the junction contained 5 bases not matched to a gene. The CDR3 here is CASSQGQGGNNSPLYF. CDR3 DNA (partial): TGTGCCAGCAGCCAAGGACAGGGAGGGAATAATTCGCCCCTCTAC.

Worth noting for this clone: The gene symbols are mouse symbols. Read data end 1 residue before the CDR3 end; the end is taken from the germline J gene. This sample also contains other DNA sequences that code for the same CDR3. The chain employs TRBV19 and TRBJ1-4; weak D call: TRBD1 (5 bases). From germline, CDR1 is FNHDT and CDR2 SITEND (reference sequence). CDR3 length equals 14 residues. Trimming removed 2 bases at V and 3 bases at J, with 8 bases between. The CDR3 loop is CASSIGGTNERLFF. Partial CDR3 DNA: TGTGCCAGCAGTATTGGGGGGACCAACGAAAGATTATTT.

In the case of this clone: Germline and genes here are mouse. The read ends 1 residue shy of where the CDR3 ends; the end is completed using the germline J gene. The V call is TRBV17, the J call TRBJ1-5; no firm D call. V was shortened by 3 bases and J by 9 bases, with 3 bases between the two germline ends. The germline gives CDR1 MNHDT, CDR2 YYDKIL. The CDR3 length is 10 residues. The sequenced part of the CDR3 DNA is TGTGCTAGCAGTAGCCGGGCTCCGCTT. Translated, it gives CASSSRAPL. The complete CDR3 reads CASSSRAPLF. Full variable domain (remainder filled in from reference TRBV17 and TRBJ1-5): DTTVKQNPRYKLARVGKPVNLICSQTMNHDTMYWYQKKPNQAPKLLLFYYDKILNREADTFEKFQSSRPNNSFCSLYIGSAGLEYSAMYLCASSSRAPLFGEGTRLSVL.

This clone was observed once. Gene labels here are mouse ones. The read is 1 residue too short to cover the CDR3 end, so that end is filled in from the germline J gene. The chain has TRBV4 and TRBJ2-1; D is possibly TRBD1 (6 bases). The CDR3 covers 13 residues. The germline V and J ends were trimmed by 4 bases and 6 bases, with 10 bases remaining between them. From germline, CDR1 is LGHDT and CDR2 YNNKQL (reference sequence). CDR3 DNA (partial): TGTGCCAGCAGCTTTACAGGGCTTGCTGAGCAGTTC. This gives the protein CASSFTGLAEQF. The whole CDR3 region reads CASSFTGLAEQFF.